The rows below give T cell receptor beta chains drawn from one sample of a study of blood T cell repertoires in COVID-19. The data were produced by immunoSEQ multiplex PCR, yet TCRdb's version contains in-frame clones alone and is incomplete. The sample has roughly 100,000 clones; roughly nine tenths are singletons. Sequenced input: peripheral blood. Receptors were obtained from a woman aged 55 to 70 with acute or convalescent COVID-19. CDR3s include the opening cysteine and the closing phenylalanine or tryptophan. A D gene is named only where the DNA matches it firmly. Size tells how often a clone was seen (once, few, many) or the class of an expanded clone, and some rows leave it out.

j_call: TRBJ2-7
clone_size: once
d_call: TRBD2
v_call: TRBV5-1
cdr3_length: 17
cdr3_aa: CASSLAGGAGGQNEQYF
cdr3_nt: TGCGCCAGCAGCTTGGCCGGGGGAGCGGGAGGGCAGAACGAGCAGTACTTC

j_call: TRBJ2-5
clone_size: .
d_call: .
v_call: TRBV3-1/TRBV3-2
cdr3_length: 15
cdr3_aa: CASSQGGGNQETQYF
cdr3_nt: TGTGCCAGCAGCCAAGGTGGCGGGAACCAAGAGACCCAGTACTTC

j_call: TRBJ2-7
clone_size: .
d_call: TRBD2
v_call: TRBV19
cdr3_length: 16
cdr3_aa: CASSMPTSGNLGEQYF
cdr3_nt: TGTGCCAGTAGTATGCCGACTAGCGGGAACCTTGGCGAGCAGTACTTC

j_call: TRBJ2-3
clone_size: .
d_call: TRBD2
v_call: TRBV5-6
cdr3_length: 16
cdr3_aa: CASSLFLAGGTDTQYF
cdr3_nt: TGTGCCAGCAGCTTATTTCTAGCGGGGGGCACAGATACGCAGTATTTT

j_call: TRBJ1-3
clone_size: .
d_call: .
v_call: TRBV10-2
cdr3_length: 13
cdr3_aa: CASSDNSGNTIYF
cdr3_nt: TGCGCCAGCAGTGACAACTCTGGAAACACCATATATTTT

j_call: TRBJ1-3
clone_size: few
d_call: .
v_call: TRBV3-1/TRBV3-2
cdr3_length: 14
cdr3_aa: CASSRASAGNTIYF
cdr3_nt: TGTGCCAGCAGCCGGGCGTCAGCTGGAAACACCATATATTTT

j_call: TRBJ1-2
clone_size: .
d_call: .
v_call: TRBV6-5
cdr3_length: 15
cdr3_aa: CASRQSQGTNYGYTF
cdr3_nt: TGTGCCAGCAGACAATCACAGGGAACTAACTATGGCTACACCTTC

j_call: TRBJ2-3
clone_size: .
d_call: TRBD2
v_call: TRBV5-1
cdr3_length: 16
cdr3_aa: CASSLDSGGSTDTQYF
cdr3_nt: TGCGCCAGCAGCTTGGATTCCGGGGGGAGCACAGATACGCAGTATTTT

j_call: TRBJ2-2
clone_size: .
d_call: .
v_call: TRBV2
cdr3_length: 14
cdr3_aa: CASKRDRFTGELFF
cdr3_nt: TGTGCCAGCAAACGAGACAGGTTCACCGGGGAGCTGTTTTTT

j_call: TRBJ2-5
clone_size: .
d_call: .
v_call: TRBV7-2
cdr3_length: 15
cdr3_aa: CASSLGLGPQETQYF
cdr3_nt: TGTGCCAGCAGCTTAGGTCTGGGGCCCCAAGAGACCCAGTACTTC

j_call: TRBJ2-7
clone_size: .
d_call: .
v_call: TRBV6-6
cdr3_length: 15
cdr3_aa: CASSYSSGSSYEQYF
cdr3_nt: TGTGCCAGCAGTTACTCATCGGGTTCCTCCTACGAGCAGTACTTC

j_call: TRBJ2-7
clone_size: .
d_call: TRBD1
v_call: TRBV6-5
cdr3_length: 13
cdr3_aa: CASSSQGEREQYF
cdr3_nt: TGTGCCAGCAGCTCACAGGGGGAAAGAGAGCAGTACTTC

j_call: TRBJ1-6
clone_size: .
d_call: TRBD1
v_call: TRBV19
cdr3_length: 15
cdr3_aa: CASSILGQGSSPLHF
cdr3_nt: TGTGCCAGTAGTATTCTGGGACAGGGTTCTTCACCCCTCCACTTT

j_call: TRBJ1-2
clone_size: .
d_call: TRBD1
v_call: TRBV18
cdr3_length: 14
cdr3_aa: CASSPALDRESYTF
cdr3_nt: TGTGCCAGCTCACCAGCCTTGGACAGGGAAAGCTACACCTTC

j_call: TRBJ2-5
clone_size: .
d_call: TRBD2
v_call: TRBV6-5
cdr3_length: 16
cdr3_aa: CASSYSGASYQETQYF
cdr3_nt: TGTGCCAGCAGTTATAGCGGGGCGTCGTACCAAGAGACCCAGTACTTC

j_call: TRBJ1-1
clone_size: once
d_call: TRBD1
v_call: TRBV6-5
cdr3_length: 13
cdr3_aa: CASRRQGSTEAFF
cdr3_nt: TGTGCCAGCAGAAGACAGGGAAGCACTGAAGCTTTCTTT

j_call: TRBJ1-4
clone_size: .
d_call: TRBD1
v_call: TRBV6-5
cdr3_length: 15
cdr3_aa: CASSGGRGANEKLFF
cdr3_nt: TGTGCCAGTTCAGGGGGGCGCGGGGCTAATGAAAAACTGTTTTTT

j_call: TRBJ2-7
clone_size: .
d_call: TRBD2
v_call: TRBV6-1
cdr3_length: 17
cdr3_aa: CASSEARSGRESYEQYF
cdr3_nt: TGTGCCAGCAGTGAAGCGCGTTCCGGGAGGGAGTCCTACGAGCAGTACTTC

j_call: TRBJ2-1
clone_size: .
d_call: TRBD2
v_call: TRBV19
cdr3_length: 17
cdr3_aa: CASSPLPLAGEHNEQFF
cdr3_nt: TGTGCCAGTAGCCCTCTACCTCTAGCGGGAGAACACAATGAGCAGTTCTTC

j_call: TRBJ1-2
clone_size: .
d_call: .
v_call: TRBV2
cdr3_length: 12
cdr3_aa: CASNLGGNGYTF
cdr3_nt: TGTGCCAGCAACCTAGGAGGCAACGGCTACACCTTC

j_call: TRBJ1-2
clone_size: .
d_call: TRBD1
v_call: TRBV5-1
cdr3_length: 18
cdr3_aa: CASSLTPILGQGGYGYTF
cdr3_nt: TGCGCCAGCAGCTTGACACCGATCCTAGGACAGGGAGGCTATGGCTACACCTTC

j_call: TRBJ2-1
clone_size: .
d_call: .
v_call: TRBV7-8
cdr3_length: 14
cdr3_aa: CASSPRASSGEQFF
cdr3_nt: TGTGCCAGCAGCCCCCGGGCTAGCAGCGGTGAGCAGTTCTTC

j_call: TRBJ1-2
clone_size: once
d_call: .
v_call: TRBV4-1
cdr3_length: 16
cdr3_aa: CASSQASGNTNYGYTF
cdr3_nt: TGCGCCAGCAGCCAAGCTTCAGGGAATACTAACTATGGCTACACCTTC

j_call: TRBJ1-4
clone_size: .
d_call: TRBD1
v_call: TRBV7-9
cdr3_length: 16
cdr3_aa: CASSLLSGTGSEKLFF
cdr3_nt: TGTGCCAGCAGCCTCCTTTCCGGGACAGGGAGTGAAAAACTGTTTTTT

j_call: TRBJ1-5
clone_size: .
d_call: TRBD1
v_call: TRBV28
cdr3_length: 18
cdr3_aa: CASSLSQTGTGFNQPQHF
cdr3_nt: TGTGCCAGCAGTTTATCCCAAACCGGGACAGGGTTCAATCAGCCCCAGCATTTT

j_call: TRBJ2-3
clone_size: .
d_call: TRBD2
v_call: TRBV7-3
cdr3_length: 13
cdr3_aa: CASSSQTSGAQYF
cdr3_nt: TGTGCCAGCAGCTCCCAGACTAGCGGGGCGCAGTATTTT

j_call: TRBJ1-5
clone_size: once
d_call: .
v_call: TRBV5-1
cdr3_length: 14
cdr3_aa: CASSPRNSNQPQHF
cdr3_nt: TGCGCCAGCAGCCCCAGGAATAGCAATCAGCCCCAGCATTTT

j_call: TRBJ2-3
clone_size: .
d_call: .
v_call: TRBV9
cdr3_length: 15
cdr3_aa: CASSVGGPPSDTQYF
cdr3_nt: TGTGCCAGCAGCGTAGGGGGGCCCCCGTCAGATACGCAGTATTTT

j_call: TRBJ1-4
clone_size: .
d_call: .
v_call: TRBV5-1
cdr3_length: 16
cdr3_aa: CASSLLAVGSNEKLFF
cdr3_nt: TGCGCCAGCAGCCTGCTGGCGGTGGGTTCTAATGAAAAACTGTTTTTT

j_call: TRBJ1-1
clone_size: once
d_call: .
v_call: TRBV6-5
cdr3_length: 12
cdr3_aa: CASSWGGTEAFF
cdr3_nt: TGTGCCAGCTCCTGGGGGGGGACTGAAGCTTTCTTT